This T cell receptor beta chain was recorded in a study of tumor and adjacent non-tumor tissue in lung cancer. The library came from three nested PCR rounds adapted from ARM-PCR protocols. TCRdb processed the multiplex PCR reads anew with MiXCR; each CDR3 protein has one entry. Of 94,000 or so distinct CDR3 sequences detected, around 80% appear once; the ten largest clones hold 20% to 25%. Germline assignment: CDR1 SQVTM and CDR2 ANQGSEA. The CDR3 is 13 residues long. About this clonotype itself: What it recognizes is unknown.

This sample's RNA came from whole unsorted tissue. This non-tumor lung sample came from over 3 cm beyond the tumor edge. Newly diagnosed lung cancer patients had thoracic surgery in China, August–late 2014, without prior chemotherapy. General study results and limits: Top 100 clones took a larger repertoire share in normal lung. TCR diversity was significantly greater in tumor than normal lung tissue.

V and J are TRBV29-1 and TRBJ2-1, with 10 positions matching TRBD2. The origin of this receptor is a woman between 45 and 65 years old with non-small cell lung cancer. Sequencing was performed on distant non-tumor lung tissue. The CDR3 loop is CDAKKREGGEQFF. The CDR3 coding sequence is TGCGACGCCAAAAAGCGGGAGGGAGGTGAGCAGTTCTTC.